Each of the 25 T cell receptor beta chains below was sequenced from the same sample in a study of regulatory T cells in long-lasting Graves disease. Described time point: newly diagnosed GD, antithyroid drugs for less than 3 months. RNA isolated from PBMCs was used to make the TCR library. iRepertoire HTBI primers and Arm-PCR of CDR3 regions built TCR beta libraries. TCRdb re-derived calls from the multiplex PCR reads in MiXCR, one entry per CDR3 protein. This sample has roughly 360,000 distinct CDR3 sequences, with approximately 12% found just once. The data also belong to a second study, concerning T cells in Graves' hyperthyroidism and ophthalmopathy.

The input for sequencing was peripheral blood mononuclear cells (PBMCs), taken at new diagnosis, from a patient treated with antithyroid drugs. These receptor sequences come from a woman between 18 and 29 years old with Graves disease.

This clonotype came up many times. This sequence joins TRBV7-2 and TRBJ2-5, with D possibly called TRBD1 or TRBD2 (5 bases each). CDR3 length equals 13 residues. Trimming shortened V by 1 base and J by 4 bases, and 7 bases separated the two germline ends. Germline V gene data show CDR1 as SGHTA and CDR2 as FQGNSA. CDR3 bases: TGTGCCAGCAGCTTAGTTGGGGGAGAGACCCAGTACTTC. The encoded protein is CASSLVGGETQYF.

This clonotype was seen a few times. The chain has TRBV6-2 or TRBV6-3 and TRBJ2-7, with TRBD2 identical over 7 bases. The V segment lost 6 bases and the J segment 0 bases; nucleotides outside the gene matches: 5. This CDR3 region has 14 residues. CDR1 is MNHEY, CDR2 SVGEGT, per germline. The CDR3 nucleotides read TGTGCCAGCAGCCTACGGGGGGTCTCCTACGAGCAGTACGTC. This sequence encodes CASSLRGVSYEQYV.

This clonotype has a count of ten or more. This rearrangement joins TRBV3-1 to TRBJ1-4, with D perhaps TRBD1 (6 bases). The CDR3 covers 12 residues. CDR1 is LGHDT and CDR2 is YNNKEL in the germline V gene (reference sequence). Trimming removed 6 bases at V and 14 bases at J, with 16 bases between. DNA of the CDR3: TGTGCCAGCAGGGGGGCGGGGCCTCTCCTGTTTTTT. As protein: CASRGAGPLLFF.

This clonotype was recorded at least ten times. The chain has TRBV11-3 and TRBJ2-3; TRBD2 matches 7 bases. The germline V gene has CDR1 SGHNT and CDR2 YENEEA. This CDR3 comprises 16 residues. The V segment lost 4 bases and the J segment 0 bases; nucleotides outside the gene matches: 7. The CDR3 here is CASSSGLTPSTDTQYF. The CDR3 DNA is TGTGCCAGCAGCTCGGGACTAACTCCTAGCACAGATACGCAGTATTTT.

This clonotype showed up just once. The rearrangement uses TRBV5-1 and TRBJ2-1; 12 bases are a match to TRBD2. V shed 3 bases, J shed 5 bases, and the junction held 15 bases outside the gene matches. The CDR3 extends over 19 amino acids. The V gene's germline CDR1 is SGHRS and CDR2 YFSETQ. The CDR3 sequence is CASSSELAGGPPFHNEQFF. CDR3 nucleotides: TGCGCCAGCAGCTCGGAACTAGCGGGGGGACCACCCTTTCACAATGAGCAGTTCTTC. The full variable domain, completed using reference TRBV5-1 and TRBJ2-1, is KAGVTQTPRYLIKTRGQQVTLSCSPISGHRSVSWYQQTPGQGLQFLFEYFSETQRNKGNFPGRFSGRQFSNSRSEMNVSTLELGDSALYLCASSSELAGGPPFHNEQFFGPGTRLTVL.

This clonotype was seen many times. The chain links TRBV11-2 to TRBJ2-5; either TRBD1 or TRBD2 may fit D (6 bases each). The ends were cut back, 4 bases at V and 4 bases at J, with 13 bases in the middle. The CDR3 spans 14 residues. Germline CDR1 and CDR2: SGHAT and FQNNGV. The CDR3 region is CASSSIGGGETQYF. As DNA, the CDR3 is TGTGCCAGCAGCTCCATAGGGGGAGGAGAGACCCAGTACTTC.

V and J are TRBV5-4 and TRBJ2-3; maybe TRBD2 (5 bases). CDR1 and CDR2 from the germline V gene are SGHNT and YYREEE (reference sequence). The CDR3 length is 15 residues. V was pared by 4 bases and J by 4 bases, with 16 bases between. The CDR3 DNA reads as TGTGCCAGCAGCCGAGCGGAGTCCCCTGCAGATACGCAGTATTTT. Translated, it gives CASSRAESPADTQYF. The variable domain in full, completed from reference TRBV5-4 and TRBJ2-3, reads ETGVTQSPTHLIKTRGQQVTLRCSSQSGHNTVSWYQQALGQGPQFIFQYYREEENGRGNFPPRFSGLQFPNYSSELNVNALELDDSALYLCASSRAESPADTQYFGPGTRLTVL.

This clonotype occurred many times. The genes are TRBV2 and TRBJ2-1, with a weak D call TRBD2 (5 bases). The CDR3 spans 15 residues. Per germline, CDR1 SNHLY and CDR2 FYNNEI. V was trimmed by 2 bases and J by 6 bases, leaving 14 bases between them. The CDR3 loop is CASSERAAGANEQFF. In nucleotides, the CDR3 is TGTGCCAGCAGTGAAAGGGCGGCGGGCGCCAATGAGCAGTTCTTC.

The table lists this clonotype with many counts. V and J are TRBV7-2 and TRBJ2-7; D might be TRBD2 (6 bases). The CDR3 is 16 amino acids. Germline-derived CDR1 and CDR2 are SGHTA and FQGNSA. The V end lost 5 bases, the J end lost 6 bases, and 23 bases lay between the germline ends. CDR3 region: CASSPQGLADLGEQYF. CDR3 bases: TGTGCCAGCAGCCCCCAAGGGTTAGCGGACCTGGGCGAGCAGTACTTC.

This clonotype was seen repeatedly, ten times or more. The chain combines TRBV20-1 with TRBJ1-2; tentative D call: TRBD1 (5 bases). Trimming left V 0 bases short and J 4 bases short, with 18 bases between. The CDR3 consists of 16 residues. Germline CDR1 and CDR2: DFQATT and SNEGSKA (reference sequence). In nucleotides, the CDR3 is TGCAGTGCTAGAGATCGCACTTCGGCAGGGCTCTATGGCTACACCTTC. Encoded protein: CSARDRTSAGLYGYTF.

As for this clonotype: A much larger clone differs from this one at a single base, so this may be a read error. The genes are TRBV18 and TRBJ2-3; TRBD2 agrees at 8 bases. From germline, CDR1 is KGHSH and CDR2 LQKENI. This CDR3 has 15 residues. V dropped 1 base and J dropped 1; count of bases not matched to a gene: 1. This CDR3 reads CASSPRRGGTDTQYF. Here the CDR3 DNA reads TGTGCCAGCTCACCACGGCGGGGGGGCACAGATACGCAGTATTTT. The variable domain in full, completed from reference TRBV18 and TRBJ2-3, reads NAGVMQNPRHLVRRRGQEARLRCSPMKGHSHVYWYRQLPEEGLKFMVYLQKENIIDESGMPKERFSAEFPKEGPSILRIQQVVRGDSAAYFCASSPRRGGTDTQYFGPGTRLTVL.

The chain links TRBV12-3 or TRBV12-4 to TRBJ2-3, with 8 bases aligning to TRBD2. Trimming took 5 bases from V and 2 from J; bases not matched to a gene: 9. This CDR3 region has 16 residues. The CDR3 DNA is TGTGCCAGCAGTCCTATAGCGGGGCGGGACACAGATACGCAGTATTTT. Protein product: CASSPIAGRDTDTQYF.

This clonotype was recorded many times. The CDR3 loop reads CAWSGRVSYNSPLHF. The CDR3 nucleotides read TGTGCCTGGAGTGGTAGAGTCTCCTATAATTCACCCCTCCACTTT. The rearrangement joins TRBV30 to TRBJ1-6; D is unclear. The CDR3 loop spans 15 amino acids. V gave up 1 base and J gave up 0 bases, with 7 bases separating them. Germline-derived CDR1 and CDR2 are GTSNPN and SVGIG (reference sequence).

In its sample, this clonotype was seen many times. The chain joins TRBV6-9 to TRBJ1-1, with D unclear. Trimming took off 0 bases at V and 3 bases at J, with 20 bases between the two ends. Germline V gene data show CDR1 as MNHGY and CDR2 as SVAAGI. This CDR3 is 18 amino acids long. The CDR3 sequence is CASSYSIGPALKDTEAFF. In DNA form, the CDR3 reads TGTGCCAGCAGTTATTCGATAGGGCCCGCTCTCAAGGACACTGAAGCTTTCTTT.

This clonotype was counted between two and nine times. The chain uses TRBV7-9 and TRBJ1-2; D is unresolved. Germline CDR1 SEHNR, CDR2 FQNEAQ (reference sequence). Between the trimmed V and J ends, which lost 3 bases and 0 bases, there was a span of 11 bases. The CDR3 totals 15 residues. The CDR3 DNA is TGTGCCAGCAGCTTTGGTCTCACCCCTAACTATGGCTACACCTTC. Amino acid sequence: CASSFGLTPNYGYTF.

The chain uses TRBV19 and TRBJ1-1; D is uncertain. Germline values: CDR1 LNHDA, CDR2 SQIVND (reference sequence). The CDR3 loop spans 11 amino acids. V was pared by 7 bases and J by 3 bases, with 6 bases between. CDR3 amino acids: CASMVHTEAFF. The CDR3 DNA sequence: TGTGCCAGTATGGTTCACACTGAAGCTTTCTTT. Combining the CDR3 with reference TRBV19 and TRBJ1-1 gives the whole variable domain DGGITQSPKYLFRKEGQNVTLSCEQNLNHDAMYWYRQDPGQGLRLIYYSQIVNDFQKGDIAEGYSVSREKKESFPLTVTSAQKNPTAFYLCASMVHTEAFFGQGTRLTVV.

In its sample, this clonotype was seen a few times. V is TRBV25-1 and J is TRBJ2-5, with TRBD2 identical over 7 bases. The CDR3 runs to 17 residues. J gave up 4 bases and V 4 bases, and 15 bases lay outside the gene matches. Germline V gene sequence: CDR1 MGHDK, CDR2 SYGVNS. This CDR3 is CASSAFRASGGGETQYF. In DNA, the CDR3 is TGTGCCAGCAGTGCCTTCCGAGCTAGCGGTGGGGGAGAGACCCAGTACTTC.

This clonotype has a count of ten or more. The chain employs TRBV9 and TRBJ2-5; D is undetermined. From germline, CDR1 is SGDLS and CDR2 YYNGEE. V was trimmed by 0 bases and J by 3 bases, leaving 12 bases between them. The CDR3 has 15 residues. The CDR3 bases are TGTGCCAGCAGCGTAGTTCCAGGCTCGGAAGAGACCCAGTACTTC. As protein: CASSVVPGSEETQYF.

At least ten counts were recorded for this clonotype. The chain is built from TRBV6-2 or TRBV6-3 and TRBJ2-3, with D unclear. V shed 6 bases and J shed 6 bases, with 37 bases lying between them. Germline CDR1 and CDR2: MNHEY and SVGEGT. The CDR3 is 21 amino acids. The CDR3 protein is CASRPDRRALVIAQKNDTQYF. The CDR3 region has the DNA TGTGCCAGCAGACCCGATCGAAGGGCCCTGGTTATCGCCCAGAAAAACGATACGCAGTATTTT.

This clonotype was recorded at least ten times. This chain uses TRBV7-9 with TRBJ2-1; D is tentatively TRBD1 or TRBD2 (5 bases each). CDR3 size: 17 residues. Deletions cut 0 bases from V and 3 bases from J, with 15 bases between. The germline V gene has CDR1 SEHNR and CDR2 FQNEAQ (reference sequence). CDR3 protein: CASSLAGVGWGYNEQFF. CDR3 nucleotides: TGTGCCAGCAGCTTAGCGGGGGTCGGGTGGGGCTACAATGAGCAGTTCTTC.

The chain carries TRBV5-6 and TRBJ2-1, with 8 bases identical to TRBD2. Germline CDR1 is SGHDT and CDR2 is YYEEEE. The junction had 6 bases not matched to a gene; V was cut back by 0 bases and J by 4 bases. The CDR3 is 16 residues long. For the CDR3, the DNA is TGTGCCAGCAGCTTGGGACTAGCGCGAGGATACAATGAGCAGTTCTTC. Its translation is CASSLGLARGYNEQFF.

This clonotype was seen many times. The V call is TRBV12-3 or TRBV12-4, the J call TRBJ2-3; 7 bases agree with TRBD1. There are 15 residues in the CDR3. V shed 3 bases and J 4 bases; nucleotides not matched to a gene: 7. The CDR3 bases are TGTGCCAGCAGTTTTCAAGGGGGCGCCGCAGATACGCAGTATTTT. This sequence encodes CASSFQGGAADTQYF.

Points on this clonotype: This may be a read error: a much more frequent sequence differs by one nucleotide. As the CDR3 is not closed by the conserved phenylalanine or tryptophan, this likely results from a read error. The V and J genes are TRBV4-3 and TRBJ2-1; D may be TRBD2 (6 bases). The CDR3 length is 19 residues. Germline V gene sequence: CDR1 LGHNA, CDR2 YSLEER. The V end lost 0 bases, the J end lost 0 bases, and 18 bases lay between the germline ends. As DNA, the CDR3 is TGCGCCAGCAGCCAAGAAGGCCCGTGGGCGGGAAGCTCCTACAATGAGCAGTTCCTC. Its translation: CASSQEGPWAGSSYNEQFL.

This clonotype was counted a few times. J is TRBJ2-3 and V is TRBV5-1, with no clear D. The CDR3 consists of 14 residues. CDR1 and CDR2 from the germline V gene are SGHRS and YFSETQ. The V and J ends lost 2 bases and 0 bases respectively, with 7 bases between them. The CDR3 bases are TGCGCCAGCAGCTTACATACTAGCACAGATACGCAGTATTTT. Translating gives CASSLHTSTDTQYF.

This clonotype occurred once. This CDR3 is missing its conserved last phenylalanine or tryptophan, likely due to a read error. CDR3 sequence reads: CASSESEDNQPQHL. The CDR3 DNA reads TGTGCCAGCAGTGAGTCGGAGGACAATCAGCCCCAGCATCTT. The chain recombines TRBV12-3 or TRBV12-4 with TRBJ1-5; D gene ambiguous. V gave up 5 bases and J gave up 3 bases, with 11 bases separating them. The CDR3 is made up of 14 amino acids.